The 10 T cell receptor beta chains in this list originate from one sample, sequenced in a study of cytomegalovirus exposure and HLA in healthy donors. Profiled with immunoSEQ multiplex PCR; TCRdb holds only in-frame clones, not every one. This table holds roughly 120,000 clones, about 88% found once. Sequenced sample: PBMCs. These receptors were collected from a man younger than 35 in good health and CMV-seropositive.

This chain connects TRBV7-9 to TRBJ2-3, with 8 bases lining up with TRBD2. The CDR3 contains 16 residues. Germline CDR1 and CDR2: SEHNR and FQNEAQ (reference sequence). V trimming: 7 bases; J trimming: 2 bases; junction bases outside the gene matches: 11. The CDR3 coding sequence is TGTGCCAGCAAGACTAGCGCCTCCCAGGACACAGATACGCAGTATTTT. Translated: CASKTSASQDTDTQYF.

In DNA, the CDR3 is TGTGCCAGCAGCTTGAGTTCAGAGGGACTCGACTATGGCTACACCTTC. Its translation is CASSLSSEGLDYGYTF. This sequence joins TRBV5-6 and TRBJ1-2; perhaps TRBD1 as D (5 bases). The CDR3 covers 16 residues. Deletions cut 1 base from V and 3 bases from J, with 16 bases between. The germline gives CDR1 SGHDT, CDR2 YYEEEE.

This rearrangement joins TRBV5-1 to TRBJ2-5; TRBD1 aligns across 8 bases. Germline lookup yields CDR1 SGHRS and CDR2 YFSETQ. The CDR3 is 15 amino acids. Trimming removed 1 base from V and 1 base from J; junction bases left unmatched: 3. The CDR3 spells CASSLQQGVQETQYF. The CDR3 nucleotides are TGCGCCAGCAGCTTGCAACAGGGGGTCCAAGAGACCCAGTACTTC.

Only a few counts were recorded for this clone. The chain links TRBV2 to TRBJ1-6; maybe TRBD1 (5 bases). Trimming left V 7 bases short and J 6 bases short, with 13 bases between. This CDR3 contains 14 residues. Germline loops: CDR1 SNHLY, CDR2 FYNNEI. The CDR3 loop is CASMLDSINSPLHF. The CDR3 nucleotides are TGTGCCAGCATGCTAGACAGTATTAATTCACCCCTCCACTTT.

The chain combines TRBV19 with TRBJ1-5, with unresolved D. V was trimmed by 5 bases and J by 0 bases, leaving 8 bases between them. The germline V gene has CDR1 LNHDA and CDR2 SQIVND (reference sequence). The CDR3 has 14 amino acids. CDR3 region: CASSPSGSNQPQHF. The CDR3 DNA reads as TGTGCCAGTAGTCCATCGGGTAGCAATCAGCCCCAGCATTTT.

This chain uses TRBV6-6 with TRBJ1-1; D is unclear. The germline V gene encodes CDR1 MNHNY and CDR2 SVGAGI (reference sequence). This CDR3 contains 11 residues. Trimming shortened V by 4 bases and J by 10 bases, and 10 bases separated the two germline ends. The CDR3 loop reads CASSSSAAAFF. The CDR3 DNA is TGTGCCAGCAGTTCAAGCGCGGCAGCTTTCTTT.

The chain uses TRBV10-1 and TRBJ2-3; D call uncertain. The CDR3 is made up of 13 amino acids. Germline values: CDR1 WNHNN, CDR2 SYGVQD (reference sequence). V lost 4 bases to trimming and J lost 1 base, with 6 bases between them. This CDR3 reads CASSAGGTDTQYF. The CDR3 DNA follows: TGCGCCAGCAGTGCCGGTGGCACAGATACGCAGTATTTT.

This chain uses TRBV7-2 with TRBJ2-7; D is perhaps TRBD1 (5 bases). Germline-derived CDR1 and CDR2 are SGHTA and FQGNSA. The V end lost 5 bases, the J end lost 1 base, and 15 bases lay between the germline ends. The CDR3 totals 15 residues. The CDR3 loop is CASSLPPQGSYEQYF. CDR3 bases: TGTGCCAGCAGCCTACCCCCTCAGGGTTCCTACGAGCAGTACTTC.

The rearrangement joins TRBV7-8 to TRBJ1-2; 8 nucleotides align to TRBD1. Looked up from germline, CDR1 is SGHVS and CDR2 is FQNEAQ. CDR3 length: 15 residues. The V gene end was trimmed by 5 bases and the J gene end by 5 bases; junction bases not matched to a gene: 10. For the CDR3, the DNA is TGTGCCAGCAGCACGGACAGGGTGTCTGAGTATGGCTACACCTTC. Translation gives CASSTDRVSEYGYTF.

This chain joins TRBV20-1 and TRBJ2-3; 7 positions agree with TRBD1. The germline V gene encodes CDR1 DFQATT and CDR2 SNEGSKA (reference sequence). This CDR3 contains 11 residues. Trimming at V came to 5 bases and at J to 6 bases, leaving 2 bases not matched to a gene. The DNA of the CDR3 is TGCAGTGCTGACAGGGCCGATACGCAGTATTTT. This codes for CSADRADTQYF.